The text below deals with one TCR beta chain. The antigen is undetermined. Researchers ran the PCR with 60 Vbeta and 13 Jbeta primers. The assay was immunoSEQ multiplex PCR, and TCRdb's table has in-frame clones only and misses some. The sample records about 200,000 clones, less than 85% being singletons. This specimen belongs to a study of cytomegalovirus exposure and HLA in healthy donors. Study as a whole: Prior work identified 117 million unique TCR beta sequences in 150 million to 200 million T cells. Findings and caveats of the study: It was reportedly the case that the classifier diagnosed cytomegalovirus status with high specificity and sensitivity. Researchers counted over 150 TCR beta chains as cytomegalovirus-associated. The dataset shows that most TCR sequences were rare, while some public TCRs occurred in many donors.

V gave up 0 bases and J gave up 5 bases; unmatched junction bases: 4. CDR3 length: 15 residues. CDR1 and CDR2 (germline): MNHEY, SMNVEV (reference sequence). This clonotype was sampled from a girl aged 2 to 9 in good health and CMV-seronegative. The sample was PBMCs. V and J are TRBV27 and TRBJ1-2, with TRBD1 matching over 9 bases. The CDR3 protein is CASSLSLGQGYGYTF. The CDR3 DNA reads as TGTGCCAGCAGTTTATCCCTGGGACAGGGATATGGCTACACCTTC.